One and the same sample provided the 20 T cell receptor beta chains below, sequenced in a study of blood T cell repertoires in COVID-19. Generated by immunoSEQ multiplex PCR, the TCRdb table keeps only in-frame clones and is missing some. The sample has 490,000 or so clones, approximately 88% seen once. The material sequenced was PBMCs or T cells enriched from blood (not recorded which). These receptors originate from a woman aged 40-49 years who had recovered from COVID-19.

The chain joins TRBV7-2 to TRBJ2-3; tentatively, D is TRBD2 (5 bases). The CDR3 has 13 amino acids. V lost 8 bases and J 3 bases, leaving 12 bases between the germline ends. CDR1 is SGHTA, CDR2 FQGNSA, per germline. The CDR3 here is CASCEGYTDTQYF. DNA for the CDR3: TGTGCCAGCTGTGAGGGTTATACAGATACGCAGTATTTT.

This chain uses TRBV5-6 with TRBJ2-1; D might be TRBD2 (6 bases). CDR3 length: 14 amino acids. With 2 bases removed from V and 5 bases from J, the gap between germline ends came to 11 bases. Per germline, CDR1 SGHDT and CDR2 YYEEEE. CDR3 DNA sequence: TGTGCCAGCAGCTTATCGGGAGAGGACAATGAGCAGTTCTTC. Its translation is CASSLSGEDNEQFF.

This chain links TRBV4-2 with TRBJ1-1; 10 nucleotides match TRBD1. V lost 3 bases, J lost 6 bases, and 7 bases stayed unmatched. Per the germline V gene, CDR1 is LGHNA and CDR2 is YNFKEQ. The length of the CDR3 is 15 residues. The CDR3 region is CASSQGGQGRAEAFF. In DNA form, the CDR3 reads TGTGCCAGCAGCCAGGGGGGACAGGGGAGGGCTGAAGCTTTCTTT.

This clone was seen a few times. V is TRBV5-1 and J is TRBJ1-1, with D perhaps TRBD1 (5 bases). Germline loops: CDR1 SGHRS, CDR2 YFSETQ. This CDR3 has 14 amino acids. Trimming left V 4 bases short and J 2 bases short, with 12 bases between. The CDR3 DNA follows: TGCGCCAGCAGCCAAGACAGACCCAACACTGAAGCTTTCTTT. Protein product: CASSQDRPNTEAFF.

V is TRBV6-2 or TRBV6-3 and J is TRBJ1-2, with D perhaps TRBD1 (5 bases). This CDR3 is built from 16 residues. Trimming took off 3 bases at V and 0 bases at J, with 14 bases between the two ends. Germline CDR1 is MNHEY and CDR2 is SVGEGT. This chain's CDR3 is CASSYQTVSSNYGYTF. As DNA, the CDR3 is TGTGCCAGCAGTTATCAGACAGTTTCCTCTAACTATGGCTACACCTTC.

This clone occurred once. V is TRBV5-5 and J is TRBJ1-4; D is perhaps TRBD1 (5 bases). This CDR3 is built from 16 residues. CDR1 and CDR2 (germline): SGHKS, YYEKEE (reference sequence). V was pared by 4 bases and J by 0 bases, with 13 bases between. As DNA, the CDR3 is TGTGCCAGCAGCCCCGTCTGGGGCACAACTAATGAAAAACTGTTTTTT. As protein: CASSPVWGTTNEKLFF.

The chain couples TRBV13 to TRBJ2-7; no clear D gene. Germline V gives CDR1 PRHDT, CDR2 FYEKMQ (reference sequence). V gave up 5 bases and J gave up 2 bases, with 7 bases separating them. This CDR3 has 12 amino acids. In nucleotides, the CDR3 is TGTGCCAGCAGCCCCTCCCCCTACGAGCAGTACTTC. Translated, it gives CASSPSPYEQYF.

The count of this clone is one. The genes are TRBV9 and TRBJ1-5; no reliable D call. CDR1 SGDLS and CDR2 YYNGEE come from the germline V gene. The V and J ends lost 0 bases and 2 bases respectively, with 9 bases between them. The CDR3 covers 15 residues. CDR3 loop: CASSVDSSGNQPQHF. The CDR3 DNA follows: TGTGCCAGCAGCGTAGACAGTTCCGGCAATCAGCCCCAGCATTTT.

V is TRBV10-3 and J is TRBJ2-3; TRBD2 agrees at 11 bases. The V gene end was trimmed by 3 bases and the J gene end by 4 bases; junction bases not matched to a gene: 18. CDR1 and CDR2 from the germline V gene are ENHRY and SYGVKD. The CDR3 has 20 amino acids. CDR3 DNA: TGTGCCATCAGTGATCTGTTTACTAGCGGGAGAGGCAAGGGTTCAGATACGCAGTATTTT. Translation gives CAISDLFTSGRGKGSDTQYF.

The rearrangement links TRBV24-1 to TRBJ2-1; D is perhaps TRBD2 (5 bases). Germline V gene lookup returns CDR1 KGHDR and CDR2 SFDVKD. The length of the CDR3 is 14 residues. The V end was cut by 1 base, the J end by 5 bases, with 8 bases between. The CDR3 is CATSDFRDDNEQFF. The CDR3 DNA reads TGTGCCACCAGTGATTTCCGGGATGACAATGAGCAGTTCTTC.

This chain links TRBV7-2 with TRBJ2-7; 11 bases map to TRBD2. Germline values: CDR1 SGHTA, CDR2 FQGNSA. This CDR3 region has 17 residues. Losses at the gene ends were 3 bases for V and 5 bases for J; bases not matched to a gene: 12. The CDR3 region is CASSFNPLAGGPHEQYF. The CDR3 DNA follows: TGTGCCAGCAGCTTTAACCCTCTAGCGGGAGGTCCCCACGAGCAGTACTTC.

The chain joins TRBV10-3 to TRBJ1-2; a weak D match, TRBD1 (5 bases). This CDR3 spans 15 amino acids. V was clipped by 0 bases and J by 3 bases, with 11 bases between them. Germline V gene data show CDR1 as ENHRY and CDR2 as SYGVKD. The DNA of the CDR3 is TGTGCCATCAGTGAGTCGGACCGGGGGGACTATGGCTACACCTTC. As protein: CAISESDRGDYGYTF.

CDR3 bases: TGTGCCAGCAGTTTAGACAGTGAAGCTTTCTTT. The encoded protein is CASSLDSEAFF. The chain joins TRBV28 to TRBJ1-1, with D perhaps TRBD1 (5 bases). Germline-derived CDR1 and CDR2 are MDHEN and SYDVKM. CDR3 size: 11 residues. V was clipped by 2 bases and J by 7 bases, with 5 bases between them.

The V gene is TRBV19, the J gene TRBJ1-4, with 9 bases lining up with TRBD1. This CDR3 is 17 amino acids long. The V segment lost 8 bases and the J segment 0 bases; nucleotides outside the gene matches: 10. The germline gives CDR1 LNHDA, CDR2 SQIVND (reference sequence). CDR3 sequence (DNA): TGTGCCAGTCGTCTGGGGGACAGGGTATCAACTAATGAAAAACTGTTTTTT. Its translation is CASRLGDRVSTNEKLFF.

Worth noting for this clone: Other DNA sequences of this sample code for an identical CDR3. V usage is TRBV7-2 and J usage is TRBJ1-5; D not certain. The V end was cut by 5 bases, the J end by 0 bases, with 2 bases between. This CDR3 region has 12 residues. Germline CDR1 and CDR2: SGHTA and FQGNSA. CDR3 in amino acids: CASSLSNQPQHF. The CDR3 DNA follows: TGTGCCAGCAGCCTTAGCAATCAGCCCCAGCATTTT.

The chain is built from TRBV4-3 and TRBJ2-1, with TRBD2 matching over 8 bases. The CDR3 sequence is 17 residues long. J lost 8 bases, V lost 0 bases, and 12 bases had no gene match. From germline, CDR1 is LGHNA and CDR2 YSLEER. CDR3 bases: TGCGCCAGCAGCCAAGATATTACTAGGAGAGCGGGAGATGAGCAGTTCTTC. Translating it yields CASSQDITRRAGDEQFF.

The V call is TRBV29-1, the J call TRBJ1-4; D is perhaps TRBD1 (5 bases). The V end was cut by 1 base, the J end by 13 bases, with 13 bases between. CDR3 length: 12 residues. Germline-derived CDR1 and CDR2 are SQVTM and ANQGSEA. The CDR3 protein is CSVEGGLGRLFF. In DNA, the CDR3 is TGCAGCGTTGAAGGGGGCTTGGGGCGACTGTTTTTT.

The rearrangement joins TRBV5-1 to TRBJ1-1, with 7 nucleotides matching TRBD1. Germline V CDR1 and CDR2: SGHRS, YFSETQ. The CDR3 extends over 15 amino acids. With 4 bases clipped from V and 0 bases from J, the junction kept 6 bases outside the gene matches. The CDR3 coding sequence is TGCGCCAGCAGCCCGCGACAGGGTGTGAACACTGAAGCTTTCTTT. This encodes CASSPRQGVNTEAFF.

DNA of the CDR3: TGTGCCAGCAGTCGGGAGGGACCTTCCTACAATGAGCAGTTCTTC. This translates into CASSREGPSYNEQFF. The V gene is TRBV27, the J gene TRBJ2-1; 8 bases agree with TRBD2. The ends lost 5 bases at V and 1 base at J; junction bases unmatched: 4. The CDR3 covers 15 residues. CDR1 MNHEY and CDR2 SMNVEV come from the germline V gene (reference sequence).

V and J are TRBV29-1 and TRBJ2-4, with no clear D. CDR3 length: 12 amino acids. From germline, CDR1 is SQVTM and CDR2 ANQGSEA. V was cut by 3 bases and J by 5 bases, with 8 bases left in between. CDR3 loop: CSVEGLENIQYF. For the CDR3, the DNA is TGCAGCGTTGAGGGCTTAGAAAACATTCAGTACTTC.